The clone carrying this TCR beta chain was counted between two and nine times. This sample is drawn from a study of T cell repertoires in cytomegalovirus infection. CDR1 is MGHRA, CDR2 YSYEKL, per germline. CDR3 length equals 19 residues. Trimming removed 4 bases from V and 0 bases from J; junction bases left unmatched: 9. TCRdb reanalysed the reads using MiXCR and keeps one entry per CDR3 protein. The table records 300,000 to 400,000 distinct CDR3 sequences, over 15% of them present only once. The sequencing sample was made of PBMCs. This clonotype was obtained from a human donor in good health (CMV status not recorded). Some clones in this sample may be carry-over from other donors' samples. The chain joins TRBV4-1 to TRBJ1-6; 10 bases are a match to TRBD1. DNA of the CDR3: TGCGCCAGCAGCCCCATGGACAGGGGGTTTTACTCCTATAATTCACCCCTCCACTTT. Encoded protein: CASSPMDRGFYSYNSPLHF.